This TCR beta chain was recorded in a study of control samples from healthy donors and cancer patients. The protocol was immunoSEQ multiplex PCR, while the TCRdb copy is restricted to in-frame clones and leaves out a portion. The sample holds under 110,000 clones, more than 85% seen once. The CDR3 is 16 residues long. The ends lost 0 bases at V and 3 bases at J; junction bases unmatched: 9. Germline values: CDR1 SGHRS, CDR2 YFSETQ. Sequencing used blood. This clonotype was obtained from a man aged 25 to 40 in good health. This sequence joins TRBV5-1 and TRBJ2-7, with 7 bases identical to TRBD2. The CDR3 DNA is TGCGCCAGCAGCTTGGCCGTGGGAGGGCTGAACTACGAGCAGTACTTC. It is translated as CASSLAVGGLNYEQYF.